These 32 T cell receptor beta chains originate from one sample sequenced in a study of T cell responses to AZD1222 COVID-19 vaccine. The protocol was immunoSEQ multiplex PCR, while the TCRdb copy is restricted to in-frame clones and leaves out a portion. The table includes 150,000 to 200,000 clones, 92% detected once. The material was peripheral blood, obtained 28 days after the second AZD1222 dose. These receptors were collected from an adult who received the AZD1222 COVID-19 vaccine.

This clone was seen a single time. J is TRBJ1-1 and V is TRBV10-3, with TRBD1 matching over 7 bases. Germline CDR1 and CDR2: ENHRY and SYGVKD. The CDR3 is made up of 13 amino acids. Trimming took 6 bases from V and 4 from J; bases not matched to a gene: 5. The DNA for the CDR3 is TGTGCCATCAGGACCAGGGGGACCACTGAAGCTTTCTTT. Translation gives CAIRTRGTTEAFF.

Comments on this clone: Other DNA sequences from this sample encode an identical CDR3 as well. The V gene is TRBV9, the J gene TRBJ1-5, with D perhaps TRBD1 (5 bases). Per the germline V gene, CDR1 is SGDLS and CDR2 is YYNGEE. V was clipped by 0 bases and J by 7 bases, with 8 bases between them. The CDR3 sequence is 13 residues long. In nucleotides, the CDR3 is TGTGCCAGCAGCGTAGGGGGGGTCCAGCCCCAGCATTTT. Encoded protein: CASSVGGVQPQHF.

The V gene is TRBV5-5, the J gene TRBJ1-3; 10 bases match TRBD1. The trim removed 1 base at V and 1 base at J, leaving 11 bases unmatched. CDR1 and CDR2 (germline): SGHKS, YYEKEE (reference sequence). This CDR3 region has 19 residues. The CDR3: CASSLYGRQGASSGNTIYF. Here the CDR3 DNA reads TGTGCCAGCAGCTTGTACGGTAGACAGGGGGCATCTTCTGGAAACACCATATATTTT. The complete variable domain, with remaining parts taken from reference TRBV5-5 and TRBJ1-3, reads DAGVTQSPTHLIKTRGQQVTLRCSPISGHKSVSWYQQVLGQGPQFIFQYYEKEERGRGNFPDRFSARQFPNYSSELNVNALLLGDSALYLCASSLYGRQGASSGNTIYFGEGSWLTVV.

Ten or more counts support this clone. The chain uses TRBV6-1 and TRBJ2-1; D unclear. The germline V gene has CDR1 MNHNS and CDR2 SASEGT. V was trimmed by 3 bases and J by 8 bases, leaving 14 bases between them. The CDR3 contains 14 residues. Here the CDR3 reads CASSDGQGPHEQFF. CDR3 nucleotide sequence: TGTGCCAGCAGTGATGGCCAAGGACCCCATGAGCAGTTCTTC.

V and J are TRBV12-3 or TRBV12-4 and TRBJ1-5; no reliable D call. The V gene lost 5 bases and the J gene lost 9 bases, with 14 bases spanning the gap. The CDR3 spans 13 residues. As DNA, the CDR3 is TGTGCCAGCAGTCCGGACCGTGGGAGGCCCCAGCATTTT. Translated, it gives CASSPDRGRPQHF.

The CDR3 sequence: CSASHNNAYGYTF. The CDR3 DNA reads as TGCAGTGCTAGTCACAACAATGCTTATGGCTACACCTTC. J is TRBJ1-2 and V is TRBV20-1; D is undetermined. The germline gives CDR1 DFQATT, CDR2 SNEGSKA (reference sequence). This CDR3 contains 13 residues. Trimming took 3 bases from V and 5 from J, leaving 13 bases between them.

As DNA, the CDR3 is TGTGCCAGTAGTCCGCAGGGTGCCGGCGGGGAGCTGTTTTTT. The encoded protein is CASSPQGAGGELFF. The chain carries TRBV19 and TRBJ2-2; D is perhaps TRBD1 (5 bases). V was clipped by 5 bases and J by 7 bases, with 14 bases between them. The CDR3 has 14 residues. Germline V gene sequence: CDR1 LNHDA, CDR2 SQIVND (reference sequence).

The V gene is TRBV29-1, the J gene TRBJ1-2; the D gene is possibly TRBD1 (5 bases). The CDR3 covers 12 residues. Trimming took off 6 bases at V and 0 bases at J, with 8 bases between the two ends. Germline V gene sequence: CDR1 SQVTM, CDR2 ANQGSEA. In nucleotides, the CDR3 is TGCAGCGTGAGGACACCTAACTATGGCTACACCTTC. This codes for CSVRTPNYGYTF.

The J gene is TRBJ1-1, the V gene TRBV2; a possible D gene is TRBD1 (5 bases). With 11 bases removed from V and 0 bases from J, the gap between germline ends came to 10 bases. CDR3 length: 12 amino acids. The germline gives CDR1 SNHLY, CDR2 FYNNEI. CDR3 region: CAEGQLNTEAFF. The CDR3 coding sequence is TGTGCCGAGGGGCAGTTGAACACTGAAGCTTTCTTT.

The rearrangement joins TRBV10-2 to TRBJ1-5; D gene ambiguous. There are 11 residues in the CDR3. CDR1 is WSHSY, CDR2 SAAADI, per germline. Deletions cut 2 bases from V and 7 bases from J, with 3 bases between. CDR3 coding DNA: TGCGCCAGCAGTGAGGCGCAGCCCCAGCATTTT. It is translated as CASSEAQPQHF.

This chain links TRBV7-6 with TRBJ2-3; 7 bases align to TRBD2. With 3 bases clipped from V and 6 bases from J, the junction kept 0 bases outside the gene matches. Germline CDR1 is SGHVS and CDR2 is FNYEAQ. The CDR3 is 12 amino acids. Here the CDR3 reads CASSFGGDTQYF. CDR3 nucleotide sequence: TGTGCCAGCAGCTTCGGGGGGGATACGCAGTATTTT.

The V gene is TRBV25-1, the J gene TRBJ1-5, with D maybe TRBD1 (5 bases). Germline V lookup: CDR1 MGHDK, CDR2 SYGVNS. This CDR3 has 14 amino acids. Deletions cut 4 bases from V and 9 bases from J, with 16 bases between. The CDR3 protein is CASSGGHGGWPQHF. The CDR3 DNA reads TGTGCCAGCAGTGGAGGACATGGCGGCTGGCCCCAGCATTTT.

The chain couples TRBV5-1 to TRBJ1-3, with 9 bases matching TRBD1. This CDR3 has 14 residues. Per the germline V gene, CDR1 is SGHRS and CDR2 is YFSETQ. After removal of 5 bases from V and 2 bases from J, the junction contained 2 bases not matched to a gene. The CDR3 loop reads CASRGQGAGNTIYF. DNA for the CDR3: TGCGCCAGCAGGGGACAGGGAGCTGGAAACACCATATATTTT.

This chain links TRBV11-2 with TRBJ1-2, with 10 nucleotides matching TRBD1. Trimming took 1 base from V and 7 from J; bases not matched to a gene: 15. This CDR3 comprises 18 residues. The germline gives CDR1 SGHAT, CDR2 FQNNGV. Written as DNA, the CDR3 is TGTGCCAGCAGCTTAGCCGAAGCCGGGACAGGGGAATTAGGTGGCTACACCTTC. It encodes CASSLAEAGTGELGGYTF.

This chain connects TRBV9 to TRBJ1-1; the D is unclear. From germline, CDR1 is SGDLS and CDR2 YYNGEE. This CDR3 comprises 13 residues. Trimming cost V 0 bases and J 7 bases, with 10 bases left between them. The CDR3 reads CASSVAPGFEAFF. CDR3 nucleotide sequence: TGTGCCAGCAGCGTAGCTCCGGGGTTTGAAGCTTTCTTT. The complete variable domain, with remaining parts taken from reference TRBV9 and TRBJ1-1, reads DSGVTQTPKHLITATGQRVTLRCSPRSGDLSVYWYQQSLDQGLQFLIQYYNGEERAKGNILERFSAQQFPDLHSELNLSSLELGDSALYFCASSVAPGFEAFFGQGTRLTVV.

A note on this clone: This same CDR3 is encoded by further DNA sequences in the sample. This chain uses TRBV5-1 with TRBJ2-1, with TRBD2 matching 9 bases. The CDR3 extends over 17 amino acids. Germline loops: CDR1 SGHRS, CDR2 YFSETQ. The J segment lost 6 bases and the V segment lost 3 bases, leaving 13 bases of the junction unmatched. The CDR3: CASSYGRAGGAPNEQFF. The CDR3, as DNA: TGCGCCAGCAGCTATGGACGCGCGGGGGGGGCGCCCAATGAGCAGTTCTTC.

The J gene is TRBJ1-2, the V gene TRBV12-3 or TRBV12-4; possibly TRBD1 for D (5 bases). The length of the CDR3 is 12 residues. Deletions cut 3 bases from V and 6 bases from J, with 8 bases between. The CDR3 DNA follows: TGTGCCAGCAGTTTGGGGGGGAATGGCTACACCTTC. Translated, it gives CASSLGGNGYTF.

The chain links TRBV5-4 to TRBJ2-7; 8 bases are shared with TRBD2. In germline, CDR1 is SGHNT, CDR2 YYREEE (reference sequence). This CDR3 has 11 residues. The CDR3 loop is CGGTGGPEQYF. CDR3 sequence (DNA): TGTGGTGGGACGGGGGGGCCCGAGCAGTACTTC.

The chain combines TRBV12-3 or TRBV12-4 with TRBJ2-1; TRBD1 or TRBD2 may be the D gene (5 bases each). The CDR3 loop spans 12 amino acids. The ends were cut back, 6 bases at V and 7 bases at J, with 10 bases in the middle. CDR3 in amino acids: CASSPGRNEQFF. The CDR3 nucleotides read TGTGCCAGCAGCCCGGGACGGAATGAGCAGTTCTTC.

The chain employs TRBV7-6 and TRBJ2-5; D remains ambiguous. The CDR3 covers 12 residues. The V gene's germline CDR1 is SGHVS and CDR2 FNYEAQ. With 4 bases removed from V and 1 base from J, the gap between germline ends came to 4 bases. CDR3 bases: TGTGCCAGCAGCTGGGGCCAAGAGACCCAGTACTTC. It codes for CASSWGQETQYF.

This clone showed up just once. This chain links TRBV5-4 with TRBJ1-1, with D possibly TRBD1 on 6 matching bases. V lost 2 bases to trimming and J lost 1 base, with 9 bases between them. This CDR3 is built from 14 residues. Germline loops: CDR1 SGHNT, CDR2 YYREEE (reference sequence). This CDR3 reads CASSFRGENTEAFF. DNA for the CDR3: TGTGCCAGCAGCTTCAGGGGAGAGAACACTGAAGCTTTCTTT. Together with reference TRBV5-4 and TRBJ1-1, the CDR3 gives the full variable domain: ETGVTQSPTHLIKTRGQQVTLRCSSQSGHNTVSWYQQALGQGPQFIFQYYREEENGRGNFPPRFSGLQFPNYSSELNVNALELDDSALYLCASSFRGENTEAFFGQGTRLTVV.

This CDR3 reads CASRRQGTYEQYF. Written as DNA, the CDR3 is TGTGCCAGCAGGAGACAGGGCACCTACGAGCAGTACTTC. The genes are TRBV7-2 and TRBJ2-7, with 7 bases matching TRBD1. The CDR3 sequence is 13 residues long. The V gene end was trimmed by 6 bases and the J gene end by 2 bases; junction bases not matched to a gene: 4. The germline gives CDR1 SGHTA, CDR2 FQGNSA.

This clone came up once. The chain carries TRBV7-2 and TRBJ2-3; 8 nucleotides match TRBD2. The CDR3 spans 14 residues. Germline V lookup: CDR1 SGHTA, CDR2 FQGNSA. J gave up 2 bases and V 5 bases, and 3 bases lay outside the gene matches. CDR3 DNA: TGTGCCAGCAGCCAGCGGGAGCCCACAGATACGCAGTATTTT. It translates to CASSQREPTDTQYF.

The V and J genes are TRBV7-2 and TRBJ1-6, with D perhaps TRBD1 (6 bases). Germline loops: CDR1 SGHTA, CDR2 FQGNSA. CDR3 length: 14 residues. V dropped 5 bases and J dropped 7 bases, with 12 bases sitting between them. CDR3 nucleotides: TGTGCCAGCAGCCTAGACAGGCAGAATTCACCCCTCCACTTT. Its translation: CASSLDRQNSPLHF.

The V call is TRBV3-1 (or the pseudogene TRBV3-2), the J call TRBJ1-2; tentative D call: TRBD1 (6 bases). The CDR3 loop spans 15 amino acids. From germline, CDR1 is LGHDT and CDR2 YNNKEL (reference sequence). V was clipped by 2 bases and J by 4 bases, with 14 bases between them. CDR3 protein: CASSQSTGFSYGYTF. CDR3 nucleotide sequence: TGTGCCAGCAGCCAAAGCACAGGGTTTAGCTATGGCTACACCTTC.

The chain couples TRBV5-8 to TRBJ2-7; TRBD1 agrees at 10 bases. The CDR3 runs 15 residues. After removal of 6 bases from V and 5 bases from J, the junction contained 11 bases not matched to a gene. Germline lookup yields CDR1 SGHTS and CDR2 YDEGEE. CDR3 loop: CASIPRGTGVHEQYF. CDR3 nucleotides: TGTGCCAGCATTCCGCGTGGGACAGGGGTCCACGAGCAGTACTTC. Full variable domain (rest looked up from reference TRBV5-8 and TRBJ2-7): EAGVTQSPTHLIKTRGQQATLRCSPISGHTSVYWYQQALGLGLQFLLWYDEGEERNRGNFPPRFSGRQFPNYSSELNVNALELEDSALYLCASIPRGTGVHEQYFGPGTRLTVT.

This chain links TRBV29-1 with TRBJ1-2; 8 bases agree with TRBD1. This CDR3 is built from 15 residues. After removal of 2 bases from V and 7 bases from J, the junction contained 12 bases not matched to a gene. Looked up from germline, CDR1 is SQVTM and CDR2 is ANQGSEA. The CDR3: CSVEQKRQGAFGYTF. The CDR3 DNA is TGCAGCGTTGAACAAAAAAGGCAGGGGGCGTTTGGCTACACCTTC.

This clone appeared a few times. The rearrangement links TRBV27 to TRBJ1-6; 8 nucleotides align to TRBD1. Germline V CDR1 and CDR2: MNHEY, SMNVEV (reference sequence). The CDR3 covers 15 residues. J gave up 9 bases and V 6 bases, and 10 bases lay outside the gene matches. The CDR3 region has the DNA TGTGCCAGCAGGCCCCCAGGGGGCATTGGTTCACCCCTCCACTTT. Translated, it gives CASRPPGGIGSPLHF.

This chain uses TRBV21-1 with TRBJ2-7; TRBD2 is the table's D call and was not checked against the DNA. TRBV21-1 is recorded as a pseudogene. This CDR3 spans 15 amino acids. CDR3 sequence reads: CASPGWRTRPYEQYF. CDR3 nucleotides: TGTGCCAGCCCCGGTTGGCGGACTCGACCCTACGAGCAGTACTTC.

The chain employs TRBV7-8 and TRBJ1-6; D ambiguous. The ends were cut back, 1 base at V and 7 bases at J, with 14 bases in the middle. This CDR3 has 16 amino acids. Germline CDR1 SGHVS, CDR2 FQNEAQ. In DNA, the CDR3 is TGTGCCAGCAGCTTAGTGCCGCCCGCAACCAATTCACCCCTCCACTTT. It specifies CASSLVPPATNSPLHF.

CDR3 amino acids: CASSFTTTDTQYF. CDR3 sequence (DNA): TGTGCCAGCAGCTTTACCACCACAGATACGCAGTATTTT. The genes are TRBV7-2 and TRBJ2-3; unclear D gene. The germline gives CDR1 SGHTA, CDR2 FQGNSA. V lost 3 bases to trimming and J lost 2 bases, with 6 bases between them. This CDR3 is built from 13 residues. Supplemented by reference TRBV7-2 and TRBJ2-3, the full variable domain reads GAGVSQSPSNKVTEKGKDVELRCDPISGHTALYWYRQSLGQGLEFLIYFQGNSAPDKSGLPSDRFSAERTGGSVSTLTIQRTQQEDSAVYLCASSFTTTDTQYFGPGTRLTVL.

Regarding this clone: One end of the junction is discordant with germline, which a read error may explain. The rearrangement joins TRBV10-3 to TRBJ2-1, with 8 bases identical to TRBD1. This CDR3 has 17 amino acids. Per the germline V gene, CDR1 is ENHRY and CDR2 is SYGVKD. The CDR3 nucleotides read TGTACCATCAGTGAGTCAGACGGACAGGGCCTCTACAATGAGCAGTTCTTC. This gives the protein CTISESDGQGLYNEQFF.